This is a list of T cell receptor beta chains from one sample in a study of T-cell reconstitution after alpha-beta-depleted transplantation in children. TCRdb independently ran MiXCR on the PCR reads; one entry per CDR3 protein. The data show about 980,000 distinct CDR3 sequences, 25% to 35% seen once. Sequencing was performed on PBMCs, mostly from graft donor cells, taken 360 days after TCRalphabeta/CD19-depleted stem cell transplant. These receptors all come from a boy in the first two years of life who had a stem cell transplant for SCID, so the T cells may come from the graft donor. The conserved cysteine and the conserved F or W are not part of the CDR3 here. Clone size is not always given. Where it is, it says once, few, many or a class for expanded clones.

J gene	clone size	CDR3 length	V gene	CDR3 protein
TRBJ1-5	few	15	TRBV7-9	ASSLGGITASNQPQH
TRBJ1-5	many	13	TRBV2	ASRSPGDFNQPQH
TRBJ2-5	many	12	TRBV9	ASSPVGGQETQY
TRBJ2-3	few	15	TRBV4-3	ASSQEWRGWGTDTQY
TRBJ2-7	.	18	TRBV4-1	ASSQDGFGYDRPSSYEQY
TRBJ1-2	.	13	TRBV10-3	AISDIRDSYYGYT
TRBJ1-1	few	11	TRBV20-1	SAPLTGSTEAF
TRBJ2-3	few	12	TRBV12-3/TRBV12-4	ASRAGDHTDTQY
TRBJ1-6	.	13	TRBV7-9	ASATGSNHNSPLH
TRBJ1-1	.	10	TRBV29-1	SGGAGDTEAF
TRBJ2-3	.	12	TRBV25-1	ASSGGRGGDTQY